This T cell receptor beta chain was retrieved from a study of human thymus T cells. Broader study findings: Gene usage for V and J segments appeared biased in thymic and blood repertoires.

This clone has a single count. The antigen is undetermined. Generated by immunoSEQ multiplex PCR, the TCRdb table keeps only in-frame clones and is missing some. Of tens of thousands of clones in the sample, approximately 95% were seen once. The germline V gene encodes CDR1 GTSNPN and CDR2 SVGIG (reference sequence). The V gene lost 1 base and the J gene lost 3 bases, with 13 bases spanning the gap. The CDR3 sequence is 14 residues long. Congenital heart defects were the reason for the corrective surgery that the donors, healthy Finnish infants, were having. The V call is TRBV30, the J call TRBJ2-7; no definite D call. The sample comprised blood. The source of this sequence is a boy under two years old with a congenital heart defect but otherwise immunologically healthy. CDR3 region: CAWSAESFGYEQYF. Here the CDR3 DNA reads TGTGCCTGGAGTGCGGAAAGTTTCGGCTACGAGCAGTACTTC.